A selection of T cell receptor beta chains follows, all from one sample in a study of blood T cell repertoires in COVID-19. TCRdb's table, derived via immunoSEQ multiplex PCR, lists solely in-frame clones and lacks some. In the table there are about 57,000 clones, roughly 80% of which are singletons. The sample was PBMCs or T cells enriched from blood (not recorded which). These receptors all stem from a woman aged 40 to 50 with acute COVID-19. CDR3s include the opening cysteine and the closing phenylalanine or tryptophan. Fields, in order: V gene, CDR3 length, J gene, CDR3 protein.

>TRBV5-1|12|TRBJ1-2
CASSLDRSGYTF
>TRBV18|14|TRBJ1-1
CASSYGPTNTEAFF
>TRBV2|14|TRBJ2-1
CASSGVPGQGQQFF
>TRBV5-1|15|TRBJ1-4
CASSLQPADNEKLFF
>TRBV9|15|TRBJ2-5
CASSPRQGAGETQYF
>TRBV16|16|TRBJ2-2
CASSQITLGATGELFF
>TRBV24-1|16|TRBJ2-3
CATSDPDRSNTDTQYF
>TRBV21-1|13|TRBJ2-7
CASSGTSEDEQYF
>TRBV28|16|TRBJ2-7
CASSLEASGSSDEQYF
>TRBV5-1|18|TRBJ1-1
CASSLAIRTKFSGTEAFF
>TRBV27|14|TRBJ2-3
CASSQGGGWDTQYF
>TRBV6-5|14|TRBJ1-1
CASRRPTGRTEAFF
>TRBV7-2|16|TRBJ2-7
CASSLRGMTMGYEQYF
>TRBV5-1|17|TRBJ2-2
CASSFQEAGGGTGELFF
>TRBV9|12|TRBJ2-1
CASSVLSDEQFF
>TRBV9|16|TRBJ2-1
CASSSRGSTTYNEQFF
>TRBV11-2|13|TRBJ1-1
CASSLDINTEAFF
>TRBV6-1|16|TRBJ2-2
CASSESGQAITGELFF